This T cell receptor beta chain was retrieved from a study of shared clonotypes between healthy human individuals. Libraries were prepared by immunoSEQ multiplex PCR; TCRdb keeps only in-frame clonotypes and omits some of them. The sample lists under 1,100,000 clones, approximately 76% occurring once. The germline CDR1 and CDR2 sequences are SGHDT and YYEEEE. V gave up 0 bases and J gave up 5 bases, with 4 bases separating them. This CDR3 region has 12 residues. The clonotype originates from a man aged 18 to 29 in good health. Sequencing used memory CD4+ T cells sorted from blood. The subset is: CD45RA-negative fraction. This chain joins TRBV5-6 and TRBJ2-3; no clear D gene. The CDR3 sequence is CASSLVVDTQYF. In nucleotides, the CDR3 is TGTGCCAGCAGCTTGGTTGTAGATACGCAGTATTTT. The complete variable domain, with remaining parts taken from reference TRBV5-6 and TRBJ2-3, reads DAGVTQSPTHLIKTRGQQVTLRCSPKSGHDTVSWYQQALGQGPQFIFQYYEEEERQRGNFPDRFSGHQFPNYSSELNVNALLLGDSALYLCASSLVVDTQYFGPGTRLTVL.